Listed here is a single TCR beta chain. Antigen: not known. TCR beta cDNA was generated via 5'RACE template switching incorporating UMIs. TCRdb reprocessed the 5' RACE reads and reports one entry per CDR3 protein, with no DNA. Listed are 200,000 to 300,000 distinct CDR3 sequences; roughly 4.2% falls within the top ten. The data were taken from a study of T cells expressing NK-cell markers. CDR3 length equals 17 residues. Study results and caveats: Whether expanded NKG2C-expressing T cell clones recognize HCMV is unknown. For several donors, these clonotypes were likewise the leading ones in the CD3+CD56-NKG2C+ fraction.

The chain links TRBV12-3 or TRBV12-4 to TRBJ2-3; TCRdb calls TRBD1, which cannot be checked without DNA. This TCR was sampled from a woman between 18 and 70 years old in good health. The sequencing input was blood T cells: a sorted CD56 or NKG2C T cell subset, CD4+ or CD8+ T cells, or bulk PBMC T cells (not recorded which). The CDR3 sequence is CASSLSVGRGYTDTQYF.